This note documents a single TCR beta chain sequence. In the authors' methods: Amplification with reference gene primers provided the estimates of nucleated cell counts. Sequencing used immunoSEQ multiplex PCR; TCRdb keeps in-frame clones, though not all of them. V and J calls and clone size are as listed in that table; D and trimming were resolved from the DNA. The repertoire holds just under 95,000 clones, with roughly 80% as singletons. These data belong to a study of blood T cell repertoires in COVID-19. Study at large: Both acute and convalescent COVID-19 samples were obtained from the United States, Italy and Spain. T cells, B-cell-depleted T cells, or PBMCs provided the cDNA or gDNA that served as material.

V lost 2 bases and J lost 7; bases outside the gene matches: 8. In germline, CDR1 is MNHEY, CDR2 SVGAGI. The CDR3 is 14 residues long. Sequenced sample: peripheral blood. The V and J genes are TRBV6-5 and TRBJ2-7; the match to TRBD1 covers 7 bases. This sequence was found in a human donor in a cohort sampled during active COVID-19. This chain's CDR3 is CASSYLTGTGEQYF. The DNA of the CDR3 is TGTGCCAGCAGTTACCTGACAGGGACGGGGGAGCAGTACTTC.